The 27 T cell receptor beta chains below were found in one sample sequenced in a study of breast tumors, draining lymph nodes, adjacent tissues. Breast cancer patients provided tissue from their axillary draining lymph nodes. TCRdb independently ran MiXCR on the multiplex PCR reads; one entry per CDR3 protein. The sample has roughly 260,000 distinct CDR3 sequences, 30% to 35% seen once. Sequencing was done on a sample of axillary lymph node tissue. These receptor sequences come from a female donor with breast cancer. Some clones in this sample may be carry-over from other donors' samples.

This clonotype showed up just a few times. This chain connects TRBV30 to TRBJ2-7; TRBD1 matches 8 bases. This CDR3 spans 13 amino acids. CDR1 is GTSNPN and CDR2 is SVGIG in the germline V gene (reference sequence). V dropped 6 bases and J dropped 0; count of bases not matched to a gene: 4. The CDR3: CACRTGGSYEQYF. The CDR3 coding sequence is TGTGCCTGCCGAACAGGGGGCTCCTACGAGCAGTACTTC. Together with reference TRBV30 and TRBJ2-7, the CDR3 gives the full variable domain: SQTIHQWPATLVQPVGSPLSLECTVEGTSNPNLYWYRQAAGRGLQLLFYSVGIGQISSEVPQNLSASRPQDRQFILSSKKLLLSDSGFYLCACRTGGSYEQYFGPGTRLTVT.

The chain carries TRBV12-3 or TRBV12-4 and TRBJ2-5; D uncertain. The CDR3 runs to 14 residues. The V and J ends lost 6 bases and 7 bases respectively, with 18 bases between them. Here the CDR3 reads CASSDNWASVTQYF. CDR3 DNA sequence: TGTGCCAGCAGCGACAACTGGGCGTCCGTGACCCAGTACTTC.

Remarks on this clonotype: Mismatch with germline at one junction end may stem from a read error. The chain uses TRBV15 and TRBJ2-2; D might be TRBD2 (6 bases). This CDR3 has 16 amino acids. Germline V gives CDR1 LNHNV, CDR2 YYDKDF (reference sequence). The CDR3 DNA sequence: TGTGCCACCAGCAGAGAGGGGGGAACGAACACCGGGGAGCTGTCTTTT. Amino acid sequence: CATSREGGTNTGELSF.

The chain combines TRBV28 with TRBJ2-2; D might be TRBD1 or TRBD2, each matching 6 bases. This CDR3 contains 15 residues. The germline CDR1 and CDR2 sequences are MDHEN and SYDVKM. The ends were cut back, 3 bases at V and 8 bases at J, with 16 bases in the middle. This CDR3 is CASSFSRGGSGELFF. CDR3 DNA sequence: TGTGCCAGCAGTTTTTCCCGAGGGGGGTCTGGGGAGCTGTTTTTT.

There are many counts of this clonotype. This chain uses TRBV7-8 with TRBJ2-5, with D unclear. Germline assignment: CDR1 SGHVS and CDR2 FQNEAQ. This CDR3 has 13 residues. Trimming took 1 base from V and 5 from J, leaving 8 bases between them. The CDR3 sequence is CASSLDYVETQYF. CDR3 DNA: TGTGCCAGCAGCTTAGACTACGTGGAGACCCAGTACTTC.

The sample holds many counts of this clonotype. CDR3 region: CASSQDGLTEEETQYF. The CDR3 DNA reads as TGCGCCAGCAGCCAAGACGGACTCACAGAAGAAGAGACCCAGTACTTC. The gene calls are TRBV4-1 and TRBJ2-5; TRBD2 might be the D (5 bases). CDR3 length equals 16 residues. V gave up 0 bases and J gave up 3 bases, with 14 bases separating them. CDR1 and CDR2 from the germline V gene are MGHRA and YSYEKL.

CDR3 sequence reads: CASSQAYTGLAGVPSYNEQFF. CDR3 bases: TGCGCCAGCAGCCAAGCCTACACGGGACTAGCGGGCGTCCCCTCCTACAATGAGCAGTTCTTC. The chain combines TRBV4-3 with TRBJ2-1; 12 nucleotides agree with TRBD2. Germline loops: CDR1 LGHNA, CDR2 YSLEER. V gave up 1 base and J gave up 0 bases; unmatched junction bases: 13. The CDR3 runs to 21 residues.

This clonotype was counted ten times or more. The J gene is TRBJ2-2, the V gene TRBV10-1; D is uncertain. Germline V lookup: CDR1 WNHNN, CDR2 SYGVQD (reference sequence). The CDR3 runs to 12 residues. Deletions cut 4 bases from V and 7 bases from J, with 7 bases between. CDR3 in amino acids: CASSVSDGELFF. Here the CDR3 DNA reads TGCGCCAGCAGTGTGAGTGACGGGGAGCTGTTTTTT.

This clonotype was observed a handful of times. It may be a read error: a sequence one base away is much more abundant. The chain uses TRBV5-1 and TRBJ2-3; 8 bases agree with TRBD2. In germline, CDR1 is SGHRS, CDR2 YFSETQ. The CDR3 totals 16 residues. DNA for the CDR3: TGTGCCAGCGCCCTTGGGAGCGGGAGAACTTCAGATACGCAGTATTTT. Its translation is CASALGSGRTSDTQYF.

This clonotype has ten or more counts. The chain recombines TRBV5-1 with TRBJ2-2; the D gene is possibly TRBD2 (5 bases). Trimming shortened V by 1 base and J by 3 bases, and 10 bases separated the two germline ends. The CDR3 totals 15 residues. Germline CDR1 is SGHRS and CDR2 is YFSETQ. The DNA for the CDR3 is TGCGCCAGCAGCTTGCTTCCGGGGTACACCGGGGAGCTGTTTTTT. It yields the protein CASSLLPGYTGELFF.

This clonotype was counted at least ten times. The rearrangement links TRBV20-1 to TRBJ2-5; D is undetermined. With 2 bases removed from V and 0 bases from J, the gap between germline ends came to 7 bases. The CDR3 sequence is 13 residues long. Germline V CDR1 and CDR2: DFQATT, SNEGSKA (reference sequence). CDR3 bases: TGCAGTGCTAGAACCTCGTACCAAGAGACCCAGTACTTC. Its protein is CSARTSYQETQYF.

J is TRBJ1-1 and V is TRBV10-3, with a possible D match to TRBD1 (6 bases). Germline assignment: CDR1 ENHRY and CDR2 SYGVKD. The V end was cut by 9 bases, the J end by 0 bases, with 11 bases between. This CDR3 spans 13 amino acids. The CDR3 DNA is TGTGCCATAGGGGGGGGCCTGAACACTGAAGCTTTCTTT. The encoded protein is CAIGGGLNTEAFF.

This clonotype was picked up many times. The junction differs from germline at one of its ends, possibly a read error. The rearrangement uses TRBV7-7 and TRBJ2-2; D not certain. Looked up from germline, CDR1 is SSHAT and CDR2 is FNYEAQ (reference sequence). This CDR3 is built from 13 residues. The CDR3 sequence: CASSIGPAGELFF. The DNA for the CDR3 is TGTGCTAGCAGCATCGGACCAGCCGGGGAGCTGTTTTTT.

A word on this clonotype: A much larger clone is a single base away; this may be a read error. J is TRBJ2-7 and V is TRBV20-1; D may be TRBD1 or TRBD2 (6 bases each). The CDR3 is made up of 13 amino acids. The germline gives CDR1 DFQATT, CDR2 SNEGSKA (reference sequence). The DNA of the CDR3 is TGCAGTGCTAACCCGGAGGGGGGTTACGCGCAGTACTTC. Protein: CSANPEGGYAQYF.

This sequence joins TRBV27 and TRBJ1-5; 7 bases line up with TRBD1. This CDR3 is 14 amino acids long. Germline V lookup: CDR1 MNHEY, CDR2 SMNVEV (reference sequence). Trimming cost V 6 bases and J 2 bases; bases outside gene matches: 4. The CDR3 sequence is CASRPGTGNQPQHF. CDR3 coding DNA: TGTGCCAGCAGACCTGGGACAGGCAATCAGCCCCAGCATTTT.

Many counts were recorded for this clonotype. The rearrangement joins TRBV24-1 to TRBJ2-7; D is unclear. The V and J ends lost 4 bases and 0 bases respectively, with 6 bases between them. The CDR3 has 13 residues. Per germline, CDR1 KGHDR and CDR2 SFDVKD. CDR3 region: CATSERSSYEQYF. The CDR3, as DNA: TGTGCCACCAGTGAAAGAAGCTCCTACGAGCAGTACTTC.

Comments on this clonotype: Just one base apart from a much larger clone, this may be a read error. The rearrangement uses TRBV7-9 and TRBJ2-1; D assignment may be TRBD1 or TRBD2 (6 bases each). Germline assignment: CDR1 SEHNR and CDR2 FQNEAQ (reference sequence). This CDR3 comprises 15 residues. CDR3 in DNA: TGTGCCAGCAGCCTAAAGGGGGGCTCCTACAGTGAGCAGTTCTTC. The encoded protein is CASSLKGGSYSEQFF.

In its sample, this clonotype was seen many times. The V gene is TRBV11-2, the J gene TRBJ2-7, with D maybe TRBD2 (6 bases). The V end was cut by 0 bases, the J end by 3 bases, with 15 bases between. Germline lookup yields CDR1 SGHAT and CDR2 FQNNGV. The CDR3 is 16 residues long. CDR3: CASSLEKAGPGYEQYF. For the CDR3, the DNA is TGTGCCAGCAGCTTAGAAAAGGCGGGACCCGGCTACGAGCAGTACTTC.

In this sample, this clonotype turned up many times. V and J are TRBV2 and TRBJ2-7; the D gene is possibly TRBD1 (6 bases). Trimming removed 6 bases at V and 4 bases at J, with 10 bases between. This CDR3 contains 12 residues. CDR1 and CDR2 from the germline V gene are SNHLY and FYNNEI. CDR3 loop: CASRPRGYEQYF. CDR3 nucleotide sequence: TGTGCCAGCAGACCGAGGGGGTACGAGCAGTACTTC.

The chain joins TRBV7-9 to TRBJ1-2; 9 nucleotides agree with TRBD1. The J segment lost 7 bases and the V segment lost 4 bases, leaving 7 bases of the junction unmatched. The CDR3 sequence is 14 residues long. The germline V gene encodes CDR1 SEHNR and CDR2 FQNEAQ (reference sequence). CDR3 sequence: CASSSGTGSTGYTF. As DNA, the CDR3 is TGTGCCAGCAGCTCCGGGACAGGGTCCACTGGCTACACCTTC. Full variable domain (missing parts from reference TRBV7-9 and TRBJ1-2): DTGVSQNPRHKITKRGQNVTFRCDPISEHNRLYWYRQTLGQGPEFLTYFQNEAQLEKSRLLSDRFSAERPKGSFSTLEIQRTEQGDSAMYLCASSSGTGSTGYTFGSGTRLTVV.

This clonotype was seen more than once but under ten times. A much larger clone differs by one base, so this may be a read error. The chain links TRBV5-4 to TRBJ1-4; D might be TRBD1 (6 bases). The CDR3 is made up of 15 amino acids. Germline V gives CDR1 SGHNT, CDR2 YYREEE (reference sequence). CDR3 coding DNA: TGTGCCAGCAGCTTGAGGGACAACCGGAATGGAAAACTGTTTTTT. Its translation is CASSLRDNRNGKLFF. Based on the CDR3 plus reference TRBV5-4 and TRBJ1-4, the full variable domain is ETGVTQSPTHLIKTRGQQVTLRCSSQSGHNTVSWYQQALGQGPQFIFQYYREEENGRGNFPPRFSGLQFPNYSSELNVNALELDDSALYLCASSLRDNRNGKLFFGSGTQLSVL.

In its sample, this clonotype was seen a few times. This chain uses TRBV30 with TRBJ1-2; tentative D call: TRBD1 (5 bases). The CDR3 sequence is 14 residues long. Germline CDR1 is GTSNPN and CDR2 is SVGIG (reference sequence). Trimming cost V 0 bases and J 5 bases, with 13 bases left between them. The CDR3 nucleotides are TGTGCCTGGAGTGTATCTGGGGGTGGGTATGGCTACACCTTC. Protein product: CAWSVSGGGYGYTF.

This clonotype occurred many times. CDR3 region: CASSPTTRRETQYF. The DNA for the CDR3 is TGTGCCAGCAGCCCAACGACTAGGAGAGAGACCCAGTACTTC. The rearrangement joins TRBV9 to TRBJ2-5, with D maybe TRBD2 (6 bases). The CDR3 spans 14 residues. Germline CDR1 SGDLS, CDR2 YYNGEE. Trimming stripped 4 bases from V and 4 bases from J, with 14 bases between.

This clonotype has at least ten counts. The chain has TRBV10-3 and TRBJ2-1, with TRBD2 identical over 8 bases. The germline V gene encodes CDR1 ENHRY and CDR2 SYGVKD. The CDR3 has 14 residues. V was clipped by 3 bases and J by 8 bases; unmatched bases: 6. For the CDR3, the DNA is TGTGCCATCAGTGACGGGACTAGAGCATATGAGCAGTTCTTC. It is translated as CAISDGTRAYEQFF.

This clonotype came up many times. The CDR3 here is CAIRVSGTGREQYF. As DNA, the CDR3 is TGTGCCATCAGGGTCTCCGGGACAGGGAGGGAGCAGTACTTC. The genes are TRBV10-3 and TRBJ2-7; 9 bases fit TRBD1. The V segment lost 6 bases and the J segment 7 bases; nucleotides outside the gene matches: 10. The CDR3 has 14 residues. Germline V CDR1 and CDR2: ENHRY, SYGVKD.

The rearrangement uses TRBV6-1 and TRBJ1-6, with a weak D call TRBD1 (5 bases). Germline CDR1 is MNHNS and CDR2 is SASEGT. V dropped 5 bases and J dropped 8 bases, with 16 bases sitting between them. The CDR3 is made up of 15 amino acids. The CDR3 sequence: CASSQLAGRYSPLHF. The CDR3 coding sequence is TGTGCCAGCAGTCAGCTGGCAGGGAGATATTCACCCCTCCACTTT.

This chain links TRBV28 with TRBJ1-2; D gene ambiguous. From germline, CDR1 is MDHEN and CDR2 SYDVKM. Trimming shortened V by 7 bases and J by 6 bases, and 12 bases separated the two germline ends. This CDR3 is built from 12 residues. The chain's CDR3 is CASKMRGDGYTF. In DNA, the CDR3 is TGTGCCAGCAAGATGCGGGGAGATGGCTACACCTTC.